The entry below gives a single TCR beta chain sequence along with its context. The data derive from a study of blood T cell repertoires in COVID-19. Study summary: Acute-phase and convalescent COVID-19 samples originated in the United States, Italy and Spain. Sample material is recorded as cDNA or gDNA derived from T cells, B-cell-depleted T cells, or PBMCs.

In the study's own analysis: Reference gene primers were amplified, and this amplification served to estimate nucleated cell counts. Only in-frame clones appear in the TCRdb table, and some are missing; sequencing was by immunoSEQ multiplex PCR. D and trimming were read from the DNA, whereas the V and J calls and clone size are those reported in that table. The sample records fewer than 200,000 clones, roughly 84% being singletons. CDR3 length: 15 residues. The V gene lost 2 bases and the J gene lost 0 bases, with 10 bases spanning the gap. The germline gives CDR1 KGHSH, CDR2 LQKENI. The V gene is TRBV18, the J gene TRBJ2-5; D remains ambiguous. Source material: peripheral blood. The sequence was obtained from a man between 60 and 75 years old who had recovered from COVID-19. The CDR3 spells CASSPFEQNQETQYF. Written as DNA, the CDR3 is TGTGCCAGCTCACCATTTGAACAGAACCAAGAGACCCAGTACTTC.